A single T cell receptor beta chain is shown here with its context. The antigen is unknown. This record belongs to a study of blood T cells in healthy people across ages. Study-wide context: Using template switching, researchers captured about one barcoded beta molecule for each two T cells.

Regarding the study as a whole: Significant beta diversity loss was already apparent by age 40, declining roughly linearly.

Through a sample-barcoded 5' primer and a J-beta primer mix, a second PCR was run for roughly 6 to 12 cycles. One entry per CDR3 protein results from TCRdb running MiXCR on the 5' RACE reads. The table shows hundreds of thousands of distinct CDR3 sequences, with 25% to 30% occurring only once. These records were also assigned to another study, of T cells of mothers and their children. From that paper: The study sampled three healthy Caucasian mothers and their six children. Second-PCR primer M1S introduced sample barcodes and 2-4 random nucleotides.

The receptor was isolated from a boy between 10 and 17 years old in good health. Specimen: blood.

CDR3 DNA: TGTGCCAGCAGCATAAGGAGGACTCTCTATGGCTACACCTTC. Its translation: CASSIRRTLYGYTF. The chain joins TRBV21-1 to TRBJ1-2. TRBV21-1 is classified as a pseudogene. CDR3 length: 14 residues.